Sequencing of this TCR beta chain was carried out in a study of blood T cell repertoires in COVID-19. About the study: Samples came from the United States, Italy and Spain, spanning acute and convalescent COVID-19. T cells, B-cell-depleted T cells, or PBMCs supplied cDNA or gDNA.

This clone was seen more than once but under ten times. V was clipped by 3 bases and J by 4 bases; unmatched bases: 14. The CDR3 is 18 amino acids. Germline lookup yields CDR1 MGHRA and CDR2 YSYEKL. Study processing details: Cell counts per sample came from amplifying reference gene primers. The protocol was immunoSEQ multiplex PCR, while the TCRdb copy is restricted to in-frame clones and leaves out a portion. That table gives V, J and clone size, and the DNA gave D and trimming. The data show 25,000 to 30,000 clones, with about 90% seen just once and approximately 3% held by the top ten. The receptor was isolated from a human donor in a cohort sampled during active COVID-19. Sequencing was done on a sample of peripheral blood. The chain links TRBV4-1 to TRBJ1-3; 8 nucleotides line up with TRBD1. Written as DNA, the CDR3 is TGCGCCAGCAGCCAGGATACGGGGCCCAGGGGGCGAGGAAACACCATATATTTT. It codes for CASSQDTGPRGRGNTIYF.